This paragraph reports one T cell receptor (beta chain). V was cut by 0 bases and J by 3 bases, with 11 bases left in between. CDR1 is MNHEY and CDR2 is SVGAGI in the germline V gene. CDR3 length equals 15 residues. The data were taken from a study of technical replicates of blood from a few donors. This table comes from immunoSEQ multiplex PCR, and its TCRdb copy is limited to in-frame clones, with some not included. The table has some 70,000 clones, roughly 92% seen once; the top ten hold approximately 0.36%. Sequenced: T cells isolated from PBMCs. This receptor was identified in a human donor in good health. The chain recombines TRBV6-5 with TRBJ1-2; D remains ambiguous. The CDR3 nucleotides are TGTGCCAGCAGTTACTCGGATCAGGTGGACTATGGCTACACCTTC. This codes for CASSYSDQVDYGYTF.